This T cell receptor beta chain comes out of a study of response to subunit inactivated influenza vaccine. Findings and limits, study-wide: Authors suggested few new T cells are recruited by each seasonal influenza vaccination.

TCRdb reanalysed the RT-PCR reads using MiXCR and keeps one entry per CDR3 protein. The sample includes 550,000 to 600,000 distinct CDR3 sequences, about 10% of them seen just once. A note on this clonotype: Antigen: not known.

Trimming pared 7 bases from V and 1 base from J, leaving 11 bases between. The CDR3 runs 13 residues. The receptor was derived from a man in his forties or fifties who received an inactivated influenza vaccine. Sequencing was performed on PBMCs from blood, taken on the day of vaccination. The rearrangement links TRBV12-3 or TRBV12-4 to TRBJ2-7; D unresolved. The CDR3 DNA follows: TGTGCCAGCAAAAGGGCCCAGTCCTACGAGCAGTACTTC. Its protein product is CASKRAQSYEQYF.